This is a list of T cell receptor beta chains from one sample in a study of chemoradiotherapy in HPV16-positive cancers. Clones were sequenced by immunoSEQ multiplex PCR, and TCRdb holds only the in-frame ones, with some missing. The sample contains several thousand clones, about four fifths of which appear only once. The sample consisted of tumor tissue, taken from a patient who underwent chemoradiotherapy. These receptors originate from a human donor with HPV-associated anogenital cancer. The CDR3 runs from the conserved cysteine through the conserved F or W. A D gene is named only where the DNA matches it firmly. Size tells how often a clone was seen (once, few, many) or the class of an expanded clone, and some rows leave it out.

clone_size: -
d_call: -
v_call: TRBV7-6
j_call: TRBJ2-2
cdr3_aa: CASSEASVGGVDTGELFF
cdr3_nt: TGTGCCAGCAGTGAAGCTAGTGTAGGAGGCGTCGACACCGGGGAGCTGTTTTTT

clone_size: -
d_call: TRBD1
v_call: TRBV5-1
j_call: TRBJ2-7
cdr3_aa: CASSIGTARSSYEQYF
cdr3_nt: TGCGCCAGCAGCATTGGGACAGCCCGAAGCTCCTACGAGCAGTACTTC

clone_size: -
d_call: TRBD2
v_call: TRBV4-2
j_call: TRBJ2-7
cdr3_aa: CASSQEYERGGDEQYF
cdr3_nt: TGTGCCAGCAGCCAAGAGTATGAGCGGGGGGGCGACGAGCAGTACTTC

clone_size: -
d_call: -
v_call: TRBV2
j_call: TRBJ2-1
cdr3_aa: CASSETSVGLTNEQFF
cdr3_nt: TGTGCCAGCAGTGAGACGAGTGTCGGACTAACCAATGAGCAGTTCTTC

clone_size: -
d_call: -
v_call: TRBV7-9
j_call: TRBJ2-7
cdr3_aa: CASSLIAYEQYF
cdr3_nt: TGTGCCAGCAGCCTTATAGCGTACGAGCAGTACTTC

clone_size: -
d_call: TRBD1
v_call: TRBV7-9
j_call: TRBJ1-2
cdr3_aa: CALGTAVYGYTF
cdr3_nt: TGTGCCTTAGGGACAGCGGTCTATGGCTACACCTTC

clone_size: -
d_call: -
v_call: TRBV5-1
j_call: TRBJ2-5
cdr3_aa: CASSSRLVGRETQYF
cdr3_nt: TGCGCCAGCAGCTCGCGATTAGTGGGGCGGGAGACCCAGTACTTC

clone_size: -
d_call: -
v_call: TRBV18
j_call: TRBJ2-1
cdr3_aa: CASSPSRDGSYNEQFF
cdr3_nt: TGTGCCAGCTCACCAAGCCGGGACGGCTCCTACAATGAGCAGTTCTTC

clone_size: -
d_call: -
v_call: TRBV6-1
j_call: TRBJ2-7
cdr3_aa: CASSEADGGNYEQYF
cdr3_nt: TGTGCCAGCAGTGAAGCAGATGGCGGGAACTACGAGCAGTACTTC

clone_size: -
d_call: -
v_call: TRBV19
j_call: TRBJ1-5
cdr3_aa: CASSVQSSNQPQHF
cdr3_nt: TGTGCCAGTAGTGTACAGTCTAGCAATCAGCCCCAGCATTTT

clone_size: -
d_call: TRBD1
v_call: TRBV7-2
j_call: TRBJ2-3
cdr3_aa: CASSITGVWTDTQYF
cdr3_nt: TGTGCCAGCAGCATAACAGGGGTTTGGACAGATACGCAGTATTTT

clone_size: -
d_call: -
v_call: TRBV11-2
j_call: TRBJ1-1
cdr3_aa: CASSFSRMNTEAFF
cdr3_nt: TGTGCCAGCAGCTTTAGTAGGATGAACACTGAAGCTTTCTTT

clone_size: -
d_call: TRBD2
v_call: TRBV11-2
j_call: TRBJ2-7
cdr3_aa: CASSPTSGARYF
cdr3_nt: TGTGCCAGCAGCCCAACTAGCGGGGCCCGGTACTTC

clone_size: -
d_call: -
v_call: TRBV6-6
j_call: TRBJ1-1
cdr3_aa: CASSLQINTEAFF
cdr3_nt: TGTGCCAGCAGCCTACAGATAAACACTGAAGCTTTCTTT

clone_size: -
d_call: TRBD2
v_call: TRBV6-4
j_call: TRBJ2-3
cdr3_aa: CASSASGSTDTQYF
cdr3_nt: TGTGCCAGCAGTGCTAGCGGGAGCACAGATACGCAGTATTTT

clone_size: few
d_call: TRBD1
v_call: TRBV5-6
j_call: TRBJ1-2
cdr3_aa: CASSLAGTGGGGYTF
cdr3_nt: TGTGCCAGCAGCTTGGCAGGGACAGGGGGTGGTGGCTACACCTTC

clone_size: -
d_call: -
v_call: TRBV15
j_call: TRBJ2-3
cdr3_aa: CATSRDPADTQYF
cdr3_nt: TGTGCCACCAGCAGAGACCCGGCAGATACGCAGTATTTT

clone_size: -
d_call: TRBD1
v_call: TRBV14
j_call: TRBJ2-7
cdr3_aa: CASSHDRGATHEQYF
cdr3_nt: TGTGCCAGCAGCCATGACAGGGGGGCTACACACGAGCAGTACTTC

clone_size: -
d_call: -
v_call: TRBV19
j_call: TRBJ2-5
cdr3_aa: CASRSSARRGETQYF
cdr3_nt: TGTGCCAGTAGGTCCAGCGCTAGGAGGGGAGAGACCCAGTACTTC

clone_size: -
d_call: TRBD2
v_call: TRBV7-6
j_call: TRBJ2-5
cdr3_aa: CASSSTSGRAGGQETQYF
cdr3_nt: TGTGCCAGCAGCTCGACTAGCGGGAGGGCCGGGGGCCAAGAGACCCAGTACTTC

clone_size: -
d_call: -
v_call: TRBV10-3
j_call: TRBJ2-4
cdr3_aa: CASSGNLGDIQYF
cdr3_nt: TGTGCCAGCTCCGGGAACCTAGGGGACATTCAGTACTTC

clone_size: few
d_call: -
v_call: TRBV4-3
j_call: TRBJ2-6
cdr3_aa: CASSQELGSGANVLTF
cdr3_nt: TGCGCCAGCAGCCAAGAACTAGGCTCTGGGGCCAACGTCCTGACTTTC

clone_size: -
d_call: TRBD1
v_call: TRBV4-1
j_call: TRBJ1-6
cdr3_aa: CASSQVGDSNSPLHF
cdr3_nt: TGCGCCAGCAGCCAAGTGGGGGACAGTAATTCACCCCTCCACTTT

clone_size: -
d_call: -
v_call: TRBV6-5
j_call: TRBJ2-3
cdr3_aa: CASSYRGDTQYF
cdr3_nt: TGTGCCAGCAGTTATCGAGGAGATACGCAGTATTTT

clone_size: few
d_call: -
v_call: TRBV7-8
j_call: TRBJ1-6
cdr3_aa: CASSLNREALHF
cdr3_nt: TGTGCCAGCAGCCTCAACAGGGAGGCCCTCCACTTT

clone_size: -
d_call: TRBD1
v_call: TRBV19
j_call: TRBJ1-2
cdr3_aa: CASSQPGQIYGYTF
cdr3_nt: TGTGCCAGTAGCCAACCGGGACAGATCTATGGCTACACCTTC

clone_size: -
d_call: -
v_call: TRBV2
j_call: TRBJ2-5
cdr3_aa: CASSGPGVGPLETQYF
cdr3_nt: TGTGCCAGCAGCGGCCCGGGTGTGGGTCCCTTGGAGACCCAGTACTTC

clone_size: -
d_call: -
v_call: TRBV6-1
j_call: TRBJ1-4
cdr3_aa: CASSPRINEKLFF
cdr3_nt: TGTGCCAGCAGTCCCAGGATTAATGAAAAACTGTTTTTT

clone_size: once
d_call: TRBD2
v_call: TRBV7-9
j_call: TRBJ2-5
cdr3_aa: CASSLHNSGETQYF
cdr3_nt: TGTGCCAGCAGCTTGCACAATAGCGGGGAGACCCAGTACTTC

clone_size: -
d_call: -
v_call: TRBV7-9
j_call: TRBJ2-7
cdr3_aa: CASSFSQASYEQYF
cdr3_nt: TGTGCCAGCAGCTTCTCCCAAGCCTCCTACGAGCAGTACTTC

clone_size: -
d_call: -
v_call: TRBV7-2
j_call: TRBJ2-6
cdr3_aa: CASSLAHHSYRQVVGANVLTF
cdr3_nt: TGTGCCAGCAGCTTAGCCCACCATAGCTATCGACAGGTTGTGGGGGCCAACGTCCTGACTTTC

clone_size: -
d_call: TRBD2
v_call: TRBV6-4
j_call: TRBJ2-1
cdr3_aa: CASSDLGGSTYNEQFF
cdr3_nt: TGTGCCAGCAGTGACTTGGGCGGGAGCACCTACAATGAGCAGTTCTTC

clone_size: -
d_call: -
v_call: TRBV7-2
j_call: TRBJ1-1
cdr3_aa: CASSLTGATEAFF
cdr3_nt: TGTGCCAGCAGCTTGACAGGAGCCACTGAAGCTTTCTTT

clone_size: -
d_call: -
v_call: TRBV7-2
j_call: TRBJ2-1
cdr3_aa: CASLLVNEQFF
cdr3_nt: TGTGCCAGCCTTCTCGTCAATGAGCAGTTCTTC

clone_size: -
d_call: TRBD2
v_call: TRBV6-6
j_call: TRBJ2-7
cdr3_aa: CASTPSGGAPYEQYF
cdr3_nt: TGTGCCAGCACCCCTAGCGGGGGCGCTCCCTACGAGCAGTACTTC

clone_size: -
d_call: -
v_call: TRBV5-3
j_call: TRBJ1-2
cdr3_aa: CARSSRGVYYGYTF
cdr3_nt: TGTGCCAGAAGCTCACGGGGGGTTTACTATGGCTACACCTTC

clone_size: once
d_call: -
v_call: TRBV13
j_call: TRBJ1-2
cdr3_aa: CASSLGRGFIYYGYTF
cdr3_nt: TGTGCCAGCAGCTTAGGCCGGGGATTCATCTACTATGGCTACACCTTC